The rows below give T cell receptor beta chains drawn from one sample of a study of STAT3 mutations in large granular lymphocyte leukemia. This table comes from immunoSEQ multiplex PCR, and its TCRdb copy is limited to in-frame clones, with some not included. Of some 30,000 clones in the sample, about 90% are singletons; the top ten hold about 13%. The sample comprised peripheral blood mononuclear cells. The receptors come from a man in his sixties with T-cell large granular lymphocyte leukemia. Some clones in this sample may be carry-over from other donors' samples. The CDR3 runs from the conserved cysteine through the conserved F or W. D genes are given only for firm matches. Rows may omit the clone size; those that give it use once, few, many or a size class.

V,D,J,size,CDR3,DNA
TRBV4-3,TRBD2,TRBJ2-1,-,CASSPLAGLNEQFF,TGCGCCAGCAGCCCCTTAGCGGGATTAAATGAGCAGTTCTTC
TRBV5-1,TRBD1,TRBJ2-3,-,CASSLTGGMTDTQYF,TGCGCCAGCAGCTTGACAGGGGGCATGACAGATACGCAGTATTTT
TRBV15,-,TRBJ2-5,-,CATSRDVGDGYGKTQYF,TGTGCCACCAGCAGAGATGTGGGGGATGGGTATGGGAAGACCCAGTACTTC
TRBV18,-,TRBJ1-1,-,CASSADLNTEAFF,TGTGCCAGCTCGGCTGATCTGAACACTGAAGCTTTCTTT
TRBV6-6,-,TRBJ2-6,-,CASSVPGPGANVLTF,TGTGCCAGCAGTGTTCCGGGGCCTGGGGCCAACGTCCTGACTTTC
TRBV15,-,TRBJ2-5,-,CATGGLEETQYF,TGTGCCACCGGGGGGCTTGAAGAGACCCAGTACTTC
TRBV5-1,-,TRBJ2-5,-,CASTFQGLGSETQYF,TGCGCCAGCACCTTTCAGGGTCTTGGATCAGAGACCCAGTACTTC
TRBV6-1,TRBD2,TRBJ2-1,once,CASSGGLAGVSYNEQFF,TGTGCCAGCAGTGGGGGACTAGCGGGAGTCTCCTACAATGAGCAGTTCTTC
TRBV5-1,-,TRBJ1-5,few,CASSLGSNQPQHF,TGCGCCAGCAGCTTAGGGAGCAATCAGCCCCAGCATTTT
TRBV7-8,-,TRBJ1-2,few,CASSLSPRGANYGYTF,TGTGCCAGCAGCTTATCCCCCCGGGGCGCTAACTATGGCTACACCTTC
TRBV18,TRBD1,TRBJ2-1,once,CASSPRGSQRGGDEQFF,TGTGCCAGCTCACCAAGGGGTAGTCAGAGAGGGGGCGATGAGCAGTTCTTC
TRBV11-1,TRBD1,TRBJ1-3,-,CASSSGQGNTIYF,TGTGCCAGCAGCTCGGGACAGGGAAACACCATATATTTT
TRBV5-1,-,TRBJ2-7,-,CASSLMSGTEYSYEQYF,TGCGCCAGCAGCTTGATGTCGGGTACAGAGTACTCCTACGAGCAGTACTTC
TRBV28,-,TRBJ1-2,-,CASSLANMGGGYTF,TGTGCCAGCAGTTTAGCCAACATGGGAGGTGGCTACACCTTC
TRBV27,TRBD1,TRBJ2-5,-,CASSLRQGALGTQYF,TGTGCCAGCAGTCTCCGACAGGGGGCTCTAGGGACCCAGTACTTC
TRBV30,-,TRBJ1-2,-,CAWATRVRGNYGYTF,TGTGCCTGGGCCACAAGGGTGCGGGGTAACTATGGCTACACCTTC
TRBV9,-,TRBJ2-7,once,CASSVGQAVVWEQYF,TGTGCCAGCAGCGTAGGCCAGGCAGTCGTGTGGGAGCAGTACTTC
TRBV5-6,-,TRBJ2-1,-,CASSPRDLSSYNEQFF,TGTGCCAGCAGCCCAAGGGACTTGAGCTCCTACAATGAGCAGTTCTTC
TRBV28,-,TRBJ1-6,-,CASSRRSGFYNSPLHF,TGTGCCAGCAGTCGAAGGTCGGGCTTCTATAATTCACCCCTCCACTTT
TRBV30,TRBD1,TRBJ2-7,-,CAWSSRDRYEQYF,TGTGCCTGGAGTTCCCGGGACAGGTACGAGCAGTACTTC
TRBV5-1,-,TRBJ1-2,-,CASSTGEGGYGYTF,TGCGCCAGCAGCACGGGGGAGGGTGGCTATGGCTACACCTTC
TRBV23-1,-,TRBJ2-5,-,CASSHLGGHPQETQYF,TGCGCCAGCAGCCACCTGGGGGGACACCCTCAAGAGACCCAGTACTTC